These T cell receptor beta chains were read from a single sample in a study of shared clonotypes between healthy human individuals. TCRdb's table, derived via immunoSEQ multiplex PCR, lists solely in-frame clones and lacks some. The sample lists 500,000 to 700,000 clones, 85% to 95% seen once, with over 0.1% in the top ten. Sequencing was performed on naive CD8+ T cells sorted from blood. All receptors derive from a woman between 25 and 40 years old in good health. Each CDR3 is given with its conserved first and last residue. A D gene is named only where the DNA matches it firmly. Size is omitted from some rows. Given values are once, few, many or a class for expanded clones.

J: TRBJ1-2
D: NA
size: NA
V: TRBV6-5
DNA: TGTGCCAGCAGTTACGATTTTACGGGGGGCTACACCTTC
CDR3: CASSYDFTGGYTF

J: TRBJ2-6
D: NA
size: few
V: TRBV5-1
DNA: TGCGCCAGCACCTGGGATCTCTCTGGGGCCAACGTCCTGACTTTC
CDR3: CASTWDLSGANVLTF

J: TRBJ1-4
D: NA
size: NA
V: TRBV28
DNA: TGTGCCAGCACTGCCCTTCTATCCTCGACTAATGAAAAACTGTTTTTT
CDR3: CASTALLSSTNEKLFF

J: TRBJ2-1
D: NA
size: NA
V: TRBV7-9
DNA: TGTGCCAGCAGCCCCCACGCCCGACTAGTTTCCTACATCCATGAGCAGTTCTTC
CDR3: CASSPHARLVSYIHEQFF

J: TRBJ2-1
D: TRBD1
size: NA
V: TRBV27
DNA: TGTGCCAGCGTAGCCGGGACAGGGGCTAAGCAGTTCTTC
CDR3: CASVAGTGAKQFF

J: TRBJ1-4
D: TRBD1
size: NA
V: TRBV7-9
DNA: TGTGCCAGCAGCCCTGACAGGGGTGAAAAACTGTTTTTT
CDR3: CASSPDRGEKLFF

J: TRBJ2-3
D: TRBD2
size: once
V: TRBV28
DNA: TGTGCCAGCAGTTTATTTGATAGCGGGGCTAGCACAGATACGCAGTATTTT
CDR3: CASSLFDSGASTDTQYF

J: TRBJ2-7
D: NA
size: NA
V: TRBV25-1
DNA: TGTGCCACCCTCGATGACCCCGGCCGCGAGCAGTACTTC
CDR3: CATLDDPGREQYF

J: TRBJ2-7
D: NA
size: few
V: TRBV28
DNA: TGTGCCAGCAGTATGGACGAGCAGTACTTC
CDR3: CASSMDEQYF

J: TRBJ2-7
D: NA
size: NA
V: TRBV5-6
DNA: TGTGCCAGCAGCTGGAGAGACAGGACCTACGAGCAGTACTTC
CDR3: CASSWRDRTYEQYF

J: TRBJ2-7
D: NA
size: once
V: TRBV6-5
DNA: TGTGCCAGCAGTTATATAGCGGATTTACCCTACGAGCAGTACTTC
CDR3: CASSYIADLPYEQYF

J: TRBJ2-1
D: TRBD2
size: NA
V: TRBV27
DNA: TGTGCCAGCAGACTAGCGGGAGGTCTCGATGAGCAGTTCTTC
CDR3: CASRLAGGLDEQFF

J: TRBJ2-1
D: NA
size: NA
V: TRBV11-2
DNA: TGTGCCAGCAGCCCCGAGTGGGACAATGAGCAGTTCTTC
CDR3: CASSPEWDNEQFF

J: TRBJ1-5
D: NA
size: once
V: TRBV27
DNA: TGTGCCAGCAGTTTGCAAGGGAGTAATCAGCCCCAGCATTTT
CDR3: CASSLQGSNQPQHF

J: TRBJ2-1
D: NA
size: once
V: TRBV11-2
DNA: TGTGCCAGCAGCCCCGGCACTGAGCAGTTCTTC
CDR3: CASSPGTEQFF

J: TRBJ2-3
D: NA
size: NA
V: TRBV5-1
DNA: TGCGCCAGCAGCCCTACTTGGACAGATACGCAGTATTTT
CDR3: CASSPTWTDTQYF

J: TRBJ2-2
D: TRBD1
size: once
V: TRBV19
DNA: TGTGCCAGTAACCCCTTACAGGGGCCCGGGGAGCTGTTTTTT
CDR3: CASNPLQGPGELFF

J: TRBJ2-1
D: NA
size: NA
V: TRBV19
DNA: TGTGCCAGTAGTATCCTGCCGGACTTCGGGCGGAATGAGCAGTTCTTC
CDR3: CASSILPDFGRNEQFF

J: TRBJ1-1
D: NA
size: NA
V: TRBV9
DNA: TGTGCCAGCAGCGTAGGTTCACAAGCAAACACTGAAGCTTTCTTT
CDR3: CASSVGSQANTEAFF

J: TRBJ2-3
D: NA
size: NA
V: TRBV9
DNA: TGTGCCAGCAGCGTTAACCCCTCGCCCACAGATACGCAGTATTTT
CDR3: CASSVNPSPTDTQYF

J: TRBJ2-7
D: TRBD2
size: NA
V: TRBV13
DNA: TGTGCCAGCACCGACCATGGGACTAGCGGGGCCTACGAGCAGTACTTC
CDR3: CASTDHGTSGAYEQYF

J: TRBJ1-3
D: NA
size: NA
V: TRBV11-2
DNA: TGTGCCAGCAGCCGGACCCCAGAATACTCTGGAAACACCATATATTTT
CDR3: CASSRTPEYSGNTIYF

J: TRBJ2-7
D: NA
size: NA
V: TRBV11-2
DNA: TGTGCCAGCAGCTTAGGGGCCCTTTCCTACGAGCAGTACTTC
CDR3: CASSLGALSYEQYF

J: TRBJ1-4
D: NA
size: NA
V: TRBV5-8
DNA: TGTGCCAGCAACCCCAGGAGCTGGTTCGATGAAAAACTGTTTTTT
CDR3: CASNPRSWFDEKLFF

J: TRBJ2-1
D: TRBD1
size: NA
V: TRBV27
DNA: TGTGCCAGCAGTTCGAGGACAGGCCATTACAATGAGCAGTTCTTC
CDR3: CASSSRTGHYNEQFF